This entry lists 19 T cell receptor beta chains sequenced from one sample in a study of TIL therapy for anti-PD-1-resistant metastatic lung cancer. Sequencing used immunoSEQ v3. The assay was immunoSEQ multiplex PCR, and TCRdb's table has in-frame clones only and misses some. This sample has about 59,000 clones, with around 67% found just once. Time point here: pre-treatment sample, taken before nivolumab and TIL therapy. Sequenced material: blood, taken at baseline. These receptors all stem from a person aged 25-80 years with non-small cell lung cancer.

Regarding this clone: The junction differs from germline at one of its ends, possibly a read error. This chain uses TRBV27 with TRBJ1-5, with D possibly being TRBD1 (6 bases). The CDR3 is 15 residues long. Per the germline V gene, CDR1 is MNHEY and CDR2 is SMNVEV (reference sequence). This CDR3 is CASSLALGAGQSQHF. The DNA for the CDR3 is TGTGCCAGCAGTTTAGCCTTGGGGGCTGGTCAGTCCCAGCATTTT.

This rearrangement joins TRBV5-1 to TRBJ2-1; tentatively, D is TRBD1 (5 bases). The germline V and J ends were trimmed by 4 bases and 5 bases, with 13 bases remaining between them. The CDR3 has 14 residues. Per germline, CDR1 SGHRS and CDR2 YFSETQ. The DNA for the CDR3 is TGCGCCAGCAGCATATATAGGGGAAACAATGAGCAGTTCTTC. Protein sequence: CASSIYRGNNEQFF. The full variable domain, rest sourced from reference TRBV5-1 and TRBJ2-1, is KAGVTQTPRYLIKTRGQQVTLSCSPISGHRSVSWYQQTPGQGLQFLFEYFSETQRNKGNFPGRFSGRQFSNSRSEMNVSTLELGDSALYLCASSIYRGNNEQFFGPGTRLTVL.

CDR3 coding DNA: TGTGCCAGCAGCCCTGGGGGAGCTAGCGGGGGACAAGAGACCCAGTACTTC. Translating gives CASSPGGASGGQETQYF. The chain is built from TRBV28 and TRBJ2-5; 10 bases are a match to TRBD2. CDR1 MDHEN and CDR2 SYDVKM come from the germline V gene. There are 17 residues in the CDR3. V lost 6 bases and J lost 2; bases outside the gene matches: 12.

The CDR3 loop reads CALNVQGKETQYF. The CDR3 bases are TGTGCCTTGAATGTACAGGGGAAAGAGACCCAGTACTTC. The V call is TRBV30, the J call TRBJ2-5, with 7 bases fitting TRBD1. With V trimmed by 7 bases and J by 3 bases, 8 bases remained unmatched. This CDR3 is built from 13 residues. Germline CDR1 reads GTSNPN; CDR2 reads SVGIG (reference sequence). Complete variable domain (other parts from reference TRBV30 and TRBJ2-5): SQTIHQWPATLVQPVGSPLSLECTVEGTSNPNLYWYRQAAGRGLQLLFYSVGIGQISSEVPQNLSASRPQDRQFILSSKKLLLSDSGFYLCALNVQGKETQYFGPGTRLLVL.

This clone was counted a single time. The chain employs TRBV6-1 and TRBJ2-6, with 8 bases fitting TRBD1. This CDR3 contains 18 residues. Germline values: CDR1 MNHNS, CDR2 SASEGT. Trimming at V came to 1 base and at J to 4 bases, leaving 9 bases not matched to a gene. In DNA form, the CDR3 reads TGTGCCAGCAGTGAAGTACGGCAGGGGGCCTCCGGGGCCAACGTCCTGACTTTC. Its translation is CASSEVRQGASGANVLTF.

This clone was recorded a few times. The chain uses TRBV4-3 and TRBJ2-3, with a weak D call TRBD2 (5 bases). The CDR3 totals 15 residues. V lost 1 base and J 1 base, leaving 9 bases between the germline ends. CDR1 and CDR2 from the germline V gene are LGHNA and YSLEER. Here the CDR3 reads CASSQGGEGTDTQYF. The CDR3 DNA reads TGCGCCAGCAGCCAAGGGGGAGAGGGCACAGATACGCAGTATTTT.

This chain uses TRBV28 with TRBJ1-5; D remains ambiguous. Trimming took off 8 bases at V and 6 bases at J, with 11 bases between the two ends. Germline CDR1 MDHEN, CDR2 SYDVKM. The CDR3 loop spans 12 amino acids. For the CDR3, the DNA is TGTGCCAGCTGTAGCCTAGGTCAGCCCCAGCATTTT. Amino acid sequence: CASCSLGQPQHF.

The chain recombines TRBV5-4 with TRBJ2-1; 8 bases align to TRBD2. J gave up 3 bases and V 6 bases, and 8 bases lay outside the gene matches. Germline values: CDR1 SGHNT, CDR2 YYREEE (reference sequence). The CDR3 loop spans 15 amino acids. This chain's CDR3 is CASTPGGGFYNEQFF. The CDR3 nucleotides are TGTGCCAGCACCCCCGGGGGGGGTTTCTACAATGAGCAGTTCTTC.

J is TRBJ2-3 and V is TRBV18, with D tentatively TRBD2 (5 bases). The CDR3 spans 15 residues. Trimming pared 1 base from V and 0 bases from J, leaving 8 bases between. CDR1 and CDR2 from the germline V gene are KGHSH and LQKENI. Written as DNA, the CDR3 is TGTGCCAGCTCACCACTAGCGCCTAGCACAGATACGCAGTATTTT. Protein sequence: CASSPLAPSTDTQYF.

The chain's CDR3 is CASSRGDSNYGYTF. DNA for the CDR3: TGTGCCAGTAGTAGGGGAGACTCTAACTATGGCTACACCTTC. This chain connects TRBV19 to TRBJ1-2; unclear D gene. V shed 4 bases and J shed 0 bases, with 9 bases lying between them. This CDR3 has 14 amino acids. Germline CDR1 reads LNHDA; CDR2 reads SQIVND (reference sequence).

This rearrangement joins TRBV7-2 to TRBJ2-5; 12 nucleotides align to TRBD2. Trimming removed 3 bases from V and 5 bases from J; junction bases left unmatched: 4. Germline values: CDR1 SGHTA, CDR2 FQGNSA. The CDR3 totals 15 residues. For the CDR3, the DNA is TGTGCCAGCAGCTTTCTAGCGGGGGGGCGGGAGACCCAGTACTTC. Protein: CASSFLAGGRETQYF.

This clone has only a few counts. The V and J genes are TRBV21-1 and TRBJ1-6. TRBV21-1 is a recognized pseudogene. This CDR3 comprises 14 residues. The CDR3 protein is CASSNGKGNSPLHF. The CDR3 bases are TGTGCCAGCAGCAATGGTAAGGGTAATTCACCCCTCCACTTT.

This sequence joins TRBV19 and TRBJ2-1, with D perhaps matching TRBD2 (6 bases). V was clipped by 3 bases and J by 2 bases, with 8 bases between them. The CDR3 is 14 residues long. Germline V gene data show CDR1 as LNHDA and CDR2 as SQIVND (reference sequence). This chain's CDR3 is CASSIPGAYNEQFF. The CDR3 DNA is TGTGCCAGTAGTATCCCGGGAGCCTACAATGAGCAGTTCTTC.

V gene TRBV7-9 combines with J gene TRBJ1-4, with D hard to call. The CDR3 has 14 residues. V lost 5 bases to trimming and J lost 5 bases, with 12 bases between them. Per germline, CDR1 SEHNR and CDR2 FQNEAQ (reference sequence). In DNA form, the CDR3 reads TGTGCCAGCAGCCCTGGGCAGCTAAATGAAAAACTGTTTTTT. Translation: CASSPGQLNEKLFF.

This rearrangement joins TRBV25-1 to TRBJ2-1; D ambiguous. The V gene lost 3 bases and the J gene lost 0 bases, with 6 bases spanning the gap. This CDR3 contains 14 residues. Germline V gene data show CDR1 as MGHDK and CDR2 as SYGVNS. This chain's CDR3 is CASSDISSYNEQFF. The DNA for the CDR3 is TGTGCCAGCAGTGACATTAGCTCCTACAATGAGCAGTTCTTC.

The V gene is TRBV6-1, the J gene TRBJ1-2; D remains ambiguous. Germline V gives CDR1 MNHNS, CDR2 SASEGT. Between the trimmed V and J ends, which lost 2 bases and 7 bases, there was a span of 14 bases. There are 14 residues in the CDR3. This CDR3 reads CASSERRGFSGYTF. The CDR3 DNA reads as TGTGCCAGCAGTGAAAGACGAGGATTCAGTGGCTACACCTTC.

This chain uses TRBV5-1 with TRBJ1-2; D is uncertain. CDR1 is SGHRS and CDR2 is YFSETQ in the germline V gene. This CDR3 spans 14 amino acids. V was shortened by 4 bases and J by 2 bases, with 12 bases between the two germline ends. Written as DNA, the CDR3 is TGCGCCAGCAGCCCAGGCCCAGAAAACTATGGCTACACCTTC. This codes for CASSPGPENYGYTF.

The chain combines TRBV7-2 with TRBJ2-7, with a weak D call TRBD2 (6 bases). CDR1 and CDR2 from the germline V gene are SGHTA and FQGNSA. CDR3 length: 16 residues. V gave up 5 bases and J gave up 0 bases, with 17 bases separating them. The CDR3 reads CASSPGVGGGSYEQYF. CDR3 sequence (DNA): TGTGCCAGCAGCCCAGGTGTGGGGGGAGGCTCCTACGAGCAGTACTTC.

The chain is built from TRBV2 and TRBJ1-4; 7 bases map to TRBD1. The germline V gene has CDR1 SNHLY and CDR2 FYNNEI. There are 15 residues in the CDR3. V dropped 6 bases and J dropped 5; count of bases not matched to a gene: 9. The CDR3 bases are TGTGCCAGCAGGCAGACAGACAGGGTAAATGAAAAACTGTTTTTT. This codes for CASRQTDRVNEKLFF. Full variable domain (rest looked up from reference TRBV2 and TRBJ1-4): EPEVTQTPSHQVTQMGQEVILRCVPISNHLYFYWYRQILGQKVEFLVSFYNNEISEKSEIFDDQFSVERPDGSNFTLKIRSTKLEDSAMYFCASRQTDRVNEKLFFGSGTQLSVL.